This T cell receptor (beta chain) appears in the sequencing data of a study of OX40 agonist ivuxolimab in advanced cancers. Across the whole study: Prior checkpoint blockade (anti-PD-1, anti-PD-L1 or anti-CTLA-4) was permitted; roughly 40% had it.

This CDR3 spans 14 amino acids. Trimming at V came to 4 bases and at J to 6 bases, leaving 4 bases not matched to a gene. The germline CDR1 and CDR2 sequences are MNHEY and SMNVEV (reference sequence). TCRdb keeps only in-frame clones here, not all; method: immunoSEQ multiplex PCR. The sample holds some 58,000 clones, around 88% seen once. The chain recombines TRBV27 with TRBJ2-2; 8 bases are shared with TRBD1. The source material was CD4+ or CD8+ T cells sorted from blood, sampled in a trial of the OX40 agonist ivuxolimab. The receptor was derived from an adult with an advanced solid tumor such as melanoma, head and neck, liver or kidney cancer. As DNA, the CDR3 is TGTGCCAGCAGTTCCAGGGGGCCCCCCGGGGAGCTGTTTTTT. Its translation is CASSSRGPPGELFF.